The 21 T cell receptor beta chains below were found in one sample sequenced in a study of control samples from healthy donors and cancer patients. Data came from immunoSEQ multiplex PCR; TCRdb stores just in-frame clones and leaves some out. Recorded for this sample: fewer than 250,000 clones. Sequenced: blood. These receptors were obtained from a woman aged 30 to 39 in good health.

The chain recombines TRBV7-9 with TRBJ1-1; TRBD1 matches 8 bases. The junction had 14 bases not matched to a gene; V was cut back by 0 bases and J by 5 bases. CDR3 length: 18 residues. The germline gives CDR1 SEHNR, CDR2 FQNEAQ (reference sequence). The CDR3 bases are TGTGCCAGCAGCTTAGCGCATTCGGGCAGGGGGCTAGAGACTGAAGCTTTCTTT. Its protein product is CASSLAHSGRGLETEAFF.

The chain carries TRBV4-1 and TRBJ1-5, with D possibly matching TRBD1 (5 bases). V shed 0 bases and J shed 7 bases, with 22 bases lying between them. CDR3 length: 18 residues. The germline gives CDR1 MGHRA, CDR2 YSYEKL. The CDR3 loop reads CASSQDHSWGGGKQPQHF. DNA for the CDR3: TGCGCCAGCAGCCAAGATCACTCGTGGGGGGGAGGAAAGCAGCCCCAGCATTTT.

The J gene is TRBJ1-2, the V gene TRBV7-2, with 7 bases aligning to TRBD1. CDR1 is SGHTA, CDR2 FQGNSA, per germline. This CDR3 comprises 15 residues. V was pared by 6 bases and J by 5 bases, with 12 bases of the junction left unmatched. In nucleotides, the CDR3 is TGTGCCAGCAGTTTCACAGGGGCGAATCTTTATGGCTACACCTTC. Translated: CASSFTGANLYGYTF.

The chain links TRBV7-9 to TRBJ2-3; 9 bases align to TRBD1. Germline V gene lookup returns CDR1 SEHNR and CDR2 FQNEAQ (reference sequence). CDR3 length equals 14 residues. The V segment lost 6 bases and the J segment 1 base; nucleotides outside the gene matches: 2. The CDR3 loop is CASRRDRGTDTQYF. For the CDR3, the DNA is TGTGCCAGCAGGAGGGACAGGGGCACAGATACGCAGTATTTT.

This chain connects TRBV12-2 to TRBJ1-4. TRBV12-2 is a documented pseudogene. The CDR3 loop spans 11 amino acids. The CDR3 reads CASRSGEKLFF. CDR3 DNA sequence: TGTGCAAGTCGCTCCGGGGAAAAACTGTTTTTT.

To note about this clone: One junction end disagrees with the germline gene, perhaps due to a read error. The chain combines TRBV5-5 with TRBJ2-7; possibly TRBD2 for D (6 bases). This CDR3 contains 19 residues. Germline V lookup: CDR1 SGHKS, CDR2 YYEKEE (reference sequence). In DNA form, the CDR3 reads TGTGCCGGCAGCTGGGATCTGCGGGGAGAGGGGCGAGCATCCTACGAGCAGTACTTC. It yields the protein CAGSWDLRGEGRASYEQYF.

The chain recombines TRBV4-2 with TRBJ1-3, with D unclear. With 0 bases removed from V and 6 bases from J, the gap between germline ends came to 3 bases. From germline, CDR1 is LGHNA and CDR2 YNFKEQ. The CDR3 consists of 12 residues. The CDR3 is CASSQDINTIYF. CDR3 DNA: TGTGCCAGCAGCCAAGATATAAACACCATATATTTT.

The chain combines TRBV15 with TRBJ2-7; D ambiguous. The CDR3 consists of 15 residues. From germline, CDR1 is LNHNV and CDR2 YYDKDF (reference sequence). Deletions cut 0 bases from V and 6 bases from J, with 15 bases between. The CDR3 protein is CATSRDSTPLSEQYF. CDR3 sequence (DNA): TGTGCCACCAGCAGAGATTCTACCCCCCTTTCCGAGCAGTACTTC.

The CDR3 loop reads CARGETQYF. CDR3 sequence (DNA): TGCGCCAGGGGAGAGACCCAGTACTTC. The chain carries TRBV5-1 and TRBJ2-5, with D uncertain. The CDR3 contains 9 residues. The V and J ends lost 8 bases and 4 bases respectively, with 3 bases between them. Germline V gene sequence: CDR1 SGHRS, CDR2 YFSETQ.

The chain joins TRBV6-5 to TRBJ2-5; 7 bases map to TRBD2. In germline, CDR1 is MNHEY, CDR2 SVGAGI. Germline trimming cut 0 bases from V and 5 bases from J; bases unmatched to any gene: 9. This CDR3 is 16 amino acids long. This chain's CDR3 is CASSYSGGTVGETQYF. The CDR3 region has the DNA TGTGCCAGCAGTTACTCGGGGGGGACGGTTGGGGAGACCCAGTACTTC.

The chain carries TRBV9 and TRBJ2-3; no clear D. Between the trimmed V and J ends, which lost 2 bases and 2 bases, there was a span of 12 bases. The CDR3 runs 15 residues. Germline V lookup: CDR1 SGDLS, CDR2 YYNGEE. CDR3 nucleotides: TGTGCCAGCAGCGTTGATAGGCCACCCACAGATACGCAGTATTTT. Translating it yields CASSVDRPPTDTQYF.

The J gene is TRBJ1-1, the V gene TRBV28, with TRBD1 identical over 9 bases. Per the germline V gene, CDR1 is MDHEN and CDR2 is SYDVKM. V was clipped by 3 bases and J by 6 bases; unmatched bases: 5. This CDR3 is built from 14 residues. CDR3 DNA: TGTGCCAGCAGTTTCGAGACAGGGGGACCTGAAGCTTTCTTT. Its protein product is CASSFETGGPEAFF. Using reference TRBV28 and TRBJ1-1 for the parts outside the CDR3, the full variable domain is DVKVTQSSRYLVKRTGEKVFLECVQDMDHENMFWYRQDPGLGLRLIYFSYDVKMKEKGDIPEGYSVSREKKERFSLILESASTNQTSMYLCASSFETGGPEAFFGQGTRLTVV.

The rearrangement joins TRBV19 to TRBJ2-7, with unresolved D. CDR1 and CDR2 (germline): LNHDA, SQIVND (reference sequence). Trimming cost V 10 bases and J 5 bases, with 12 bases left between them. This CDR3 has 11 residues. CDR3: CATASRHEQYF. The CDR3, as DNA: TGTGCCACTGCCAGCCGCCACGAGCAGTACTTC.

Concerning this clone itself: Additional DNA sequences in this sample encode the identical CDR3. The chain recombines TRBV28 with TRBJ1-2, with 9 bases identical to TRBD1. Trimming took 6 bases from V and 5 from J; bases not matched to a gene: 7. The CDR3 is made up of 14 amino acids. Germline loops: CDR1 MDHEN, CDR2 SYDVKM. Here the CDR3 DNA reads TGTGCCAGCAGCTTTCCGGGACAGGGTTATGGCTACACCTTC. Its translation: CASSFPGQGYGYTF.

The gene calls are TRBV28 and TRBJ1-5; D gene ambiguous. Looked up from germline, CDR1 is MDHEN and CDR2 is SYDVKM. Trimming stripped 7 bases from V and 0 bases from J, with 13 bases between. The CDR3 contains 15 residues. Written as DNA, the CDR3 is TGTGCCAGCAAATTCTCGGGGATTAGCAATCAGCCCCAGCATTTT. This codes for CASKFSGISNQPQHF.

V usage is TRBV5-1 and J usage is TRBJ2-7; the match to TRBD2 covers 10 bases. The CDR3 length is 16 residues. CDR1 and CDR2 from the germline V gene are SGHRS and YFSETQ. With 2 bases clipped from V and 4 bases from J, the junction kept 9 bases outside the gene matches. CDR3 bases: TGCGCCAGCAGCTTAACTAGCGGGGACGCAGGTTACGAGCAGTACTTC. Translated, it gives CASSLTSGDAGYEQYF.

The CDR3 region is CASREREGRTYEQYF. The CDR3 DNA is TGCGCCAGCAGAGAACGGGAGGGCCGAACCTACGAGCAGTACTTC. The V and J genes are TRBV5-1 and TRBJ2-7; 8 bases match TRBD2. With V trimmed by 5 bases and J by 2 bases, 9 bases remained unmatched. Germline-derived CDR1 and CDR2 are SGHRS and YFSETQ. This CDR3 is 15 amino acids long. Drawing the rest from reference TRBV5-1 and TRBJ2-7, the complete variable domain is KAGVTQTPRYLIKTRGQQVTLSCSPISGHRSVSWYQQTPGQGLQFLFEYFSETQRNKGNFPGRFSGRQFSNSRSEMNVSTLELGDSALYLCASREREGRTYEQYFGPGTRLTVT.

V is TRBV28 and J is TRBJ1-4; no definite D call. The CDR3 covers 14 residues. Trimming took off 2 bases at V and 10 bases at J, with 14 bases between the two ends. CDR1 is MDHEN, CDR2 SYDVKM, per germline. Written as DNA, the CDR3 is TGTGCCAGCAGTTTAGTTACGGGAGGTGGAAAACTGTTTTTT. Translated, it gives CASSLVTGGGKLFF.

The V and J genes are TRBV9 and TRBJ2-3, with TRBD2 matching over 11 bases. Losses at the gene ends were 0 bases for V and 4 bases for J; bases not matched to a gene: 16. The germline CDR1 and CDR2 sequences are SGDLS and YYNGEE. The CDR3 is 20 amino acids. CDR3 nucleotides: TGTGCCAGCAGCGTAGGCACACGTCGTTTAGCGGGGGGGTATGCAGATACGCAGTATTTT. It codes for CASSVGTRRLAGGYADTQYF.

The rearrangement joins TRBV6-5 to TRBJ1-2, with 8 bases aligning to TRBD1. There are 14 residues in the CDR3. The germline gives CDR1 MNHEY, CDR2 SVGAGI. V dropped 7 bases and J dropped 5; count of bases not matched to a gene: 9. For the CDR3, the DNA is TGTGCCAGCACCACGGACAGGGAGGGGTATGGCTACACCTTC. The encoded protein is CASTTDREGYGYTF.

This chain joins TRBV7-8 and TRBJ1-2, with a possible D match to TRBD1 (5 bases). The CDR3 length is 16 residues. V shed 4 bases and J shed 0 bases, with 15 bases lying between them. CDR1 and CDR2 (germline): SGHVS, FQNEAQ. The CDR3 sequence is CASSSWGTRANYGYTF. The CDR3 bases are TGTGCCAGCAGCTCATGGGGGACCCGAGCTAACTATGGCTACACCTTC.